This T cell receptor (beta chain) is drawn from a study of T cell responses to AZD1222 COVID-19 vaccine (dated by TCRdb to the early 2020s). Turning to the overall study: Because spike-specific TCR depth and breadth did not differ between the two schedules, AZD1222 recipients who got a second dose at roughly 4 weeks were pooled with those who got a second dose at roughly 12 weeks. Trial participants were enrolled into age subgroups of 18-55, 56-69 and 70-plus years, which contained roughly 140, 27 and 60 TCR-sequenced participants, respectively. TCR sequencing was performed for about 240 trial participants, of whom 207 were given two doses of AZD1222 and approximately 25 were given two doses of MenACWY control vaccine.

Study-wide findings and limitations: Because no day 14 peak-response samples were available, repertoires were characterized only after the peak T cell response. Nearly half of unique spike-specific TCRs reportedly recognized epitopes outside regions mutated in the B.1.351 and B.1.1.7 variants. Spike-specific TCR breadth and depth rose significantly after two AZD1222 doses compared with day 0 and with MenACWY recipients. In the small 56-69-year group, the increase in depth fell short of significance, most likely because of low power. CD4 TCRs associated with the vaccine covered the entire spike protein, and the dominant responses were in regions 160-218 and 743-854. Most participants were white British and females outnumbered males, and the authors suggested that clonal diversity may have been underestimated. Conclusions about previously exposed vaccinees are limited because only five to seven AZD1222 recipients were SARS-CoV-2 seropositive at baseline.

What this sample's time point label stands for: baseline before first vaccination. Samples from vaccinated people were obtained from the UK trials COV001 and COV002, which included a single-blind randomized controlled phase 2/3 trial of AZD1222 (ChAdOx1 nCoV-19) in healthy adults. For TCRbeta chain sequencing, PBMC samples from trial participants were taken at day 0 and at day 28 after the second dose. The CDR3 regions of human TCRbeta chains were subjected to immunosequencing. Under the source paper's analysis protocol: TCRs in the repertoires were matched against a reference library of SARS-CoV-2-specific TCRs that had been generated with the MIRA antigen-specificity platform. Breadth was defined as the fraction of unique TCRs that were SARS-CoV-2-associated. Depth was defined as the fraction of total T cells that were SARS-CoV-2-associated. Using the MIRA data, every spike-specific TCR was mapped to the spike region that the TCR reacted to and assigned to either a CD4 or a CD8 class. Log10-transformed breadth and depth values were compared by one-way ANOVA with Sidak's multiple comparisons tests. Drawn from immuneACCESS, this table holds only the in-frame rearrangements with V and J called that TCRdb kept. Clones are partly lost; checked studies trace under half to an unresolved V gene and leave the rest unexplained. That table gives V, J and clone size, and the DNA gave D and trimming. Present in this sample are about 88,000 clones, about nine tenths of which were seen just once. Clones ranked in the top ten supply 2% to 3% of the sample.

Of note for this clone: Its antigen is unknown. No per-base quality is available; no much larger clone lies one base away.

The germline V gene gives CDR1 as SNHLY and CDR2 as FYNNEI. Its CDR3 holds 15 amino acids, cysteine through phenylalanine. Of the read, only the CDR3 DNA is kept; its 45 bases are in frame from base 1. V is clipped by 10 bases and J by 10 bases, and the sequence between their germline boundaries is 25 bases long. In this chain, TRBV2 is recombined with TRBJ1-4; the D gene cannot be resolved reliably. The source material was peripheral blood, sampled on day 0 of AZD1222 vaccination. The TCR was taken from an adult in good health. The CDR3 is CATRNPGSGVGKLFF. Here is the DNA: TGTGCCACCAGGAATCCCGGGTCTGGGGTTGGAAAACTGTTTTTT.